Shown below are 9 T cell receptor beta chains from a single sample sequenced in a study of shared clonotypes between healthy human individuals. Sequencing used immunoSEQ multiplex PCR; TCRdb keeps in-frame clones, though not all of them. This sample yields 2,500,000 or so clones, of which roughly 93% are seen a single time; 0.36% belongs to the top ten. Material for sequencing was naive CD4+ T cells from PBMCs. Subset reported: CD45RA+ positively selected. These receptors all stem from a man younger than 30 in good health. Some clones in this sample may be carry-over from other donors' samples.

Comments on this clone: Other DNA sequences in this specimen translate into the identical CDR3. J is TRBJ1-3 and V is TRBV30; no clear D gene. V gave up 4 bases and J gave up 0 bases, with 7 bases separating them. The CDR3 totals 13 residues. Looked up from germline, CDR1 is GTSNPN and CDR2 is SVGIG (reference sequence). The CDR3 protein is CAWTVSSGNTIYF. CDR3 bases: TGTGCCTGGACGGTCAGCTCTGGAAACACCATATATTTT.

The chain carries TRBV28 and TRBJ1-5; D might be TRBD1 (5 bases). The germline V gene encodes CDR1 MDHEN and CDR2 SYDVKM. Trimming shortened V by 3 bases and J by 6 bases, and 21 bases separated the two germline ends. The CDR3 contains 17 residues. The DNA of the CDR3 is TGTGCCAGCAGTTTTAGGACTCGGGGGGTGTGGGGTCAGCCCCAGCATTTT. As protein: CASSFRTRGVWGQPQHF.

The chain employs TRBV2 and TRBJ2-1, with D unresolved. V lost 2 bases and J lost 8, with 7 bases in between. There are 12 residues in the CDR3. Germline V CDR1 and CDR2: SNHLY, FYNNEI. The CDR3 DNA reads as TGTGCCAGCAGTGAATCGGGCGATGAGCAGTTCTTC. Protein sequence: CASSESGDEQFF.

In its sample, this clone was seen a few times. The sample carries other DNA sequences with the same CDR3. V is TRBV28 and J is TRBJ1-5; D unclear. The CDR3 covers 10 residues. The germline CDR1 and CDR2 sequences are MDHEN and SYDVKM. CDR3 sequence (DNA): TGTGCTTCGGGCAATCAGCCCCAGCATTTT. Protein product: CASGNQPQHF.

This chain links TRBV10-1 with TRBJ1-3, with D hard to call. CDR3 length: 14 residues. Germline lookup yields CDR1 WNHNN and CDR2 SYGVQD (reference sequence). Trimming shortened V by 3 bases and J by 0 bases, and 6 bases separated the two germline ends. The CDR3 here is CASSERPSGNTIYF. The CDR3 bases are TGCGCCAGCAGTGAACGGCCCTCTGGAAACACCATATATTTT.

This clone was observed once. The chain uses TRBV6-6 and TRBJ2-7; the D is unclear. Germline V CDR1 and CDR2: MNHNY, SVGAGI (reference sequence). The CDR3 has 13 residues. Trimming took off 2 bases at V and 3 bases at J, with 8 bases between the two ends. Here the CDR3 DNA reads TGTGCCAGCAGTTACGGGCAGCTCTACGAGCAGTACTTC. Protein product: CASSYGQLYEQYF.

The V gene is TRBV5-4, the J gene TRBJ2-5; 14 bases agree with TRBD2. CDR3 length: 16 amino acids. The germline V gene has CDR1 SGHNT and CDR2 YYREEE (reference sequence). V shed 4 bases and J 5 bases; nucleotides not matched to a gene: 7. In DNA, the CDR3 is TGTGCCAGCAGCCGGGGACTAGCGGGAGTGGGGGAGACCCAGTACTTC. Translation: CASSRGLAGVGETQYF.

This clone was observed a single time. The genes are TRBV28 and TRBJ2-2; D is unclear. V lost 2 bases and J 0 bases, leaving 13 bases between the germline ends. The CDR3 is 17 residues long. CDR1 MDHEN and CDR2 SYDVKM come from the germline V gene. The CDR3 spells CASSLSFGPTNTGELFF. In DNA, the CDR3 is TGTGCCAGCAGTTTAAGTTTTGGCCCGACGAACACCGGGGAGCTGTTTTTT.

The gene calls are TRBV10-1 and TRBJ2-2; the D is unclear. Germline-derived CDR1 and CDR2 are WNHNN and SYGVQD (reference sequence). CDR3 size: 15 residues. V was cut by 7 bases and J by 5 bases, with 17 bases left in between. CDR3 nucleotide sequence: TGCGCCAGCACGGGTGCGAGAGGCCTGACCGGGGAGCTGTTTTTT. It translates to CASTGARGLTGELFF.